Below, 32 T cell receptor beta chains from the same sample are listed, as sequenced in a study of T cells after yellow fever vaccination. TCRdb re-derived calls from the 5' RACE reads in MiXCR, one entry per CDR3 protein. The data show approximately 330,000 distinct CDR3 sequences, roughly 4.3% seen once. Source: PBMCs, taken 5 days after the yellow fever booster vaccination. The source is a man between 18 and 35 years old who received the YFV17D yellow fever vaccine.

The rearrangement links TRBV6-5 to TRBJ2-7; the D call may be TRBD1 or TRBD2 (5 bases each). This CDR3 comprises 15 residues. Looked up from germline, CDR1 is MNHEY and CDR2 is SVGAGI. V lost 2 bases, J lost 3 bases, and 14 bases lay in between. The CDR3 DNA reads TGTGCCAGCAGTTACAAAGGGGATGGGAGCTACGAGCAGTACGTC. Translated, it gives CASSYKGDGSYEQYV.

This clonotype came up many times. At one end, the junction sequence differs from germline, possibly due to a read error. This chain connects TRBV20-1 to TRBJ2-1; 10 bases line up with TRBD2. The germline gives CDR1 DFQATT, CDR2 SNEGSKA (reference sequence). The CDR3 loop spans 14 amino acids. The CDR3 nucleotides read TGTAGTGCTTCGAGCGGGGGGGCCTACAATGAGCAGTTCTTC. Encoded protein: CSASSGGAYNEQFF.

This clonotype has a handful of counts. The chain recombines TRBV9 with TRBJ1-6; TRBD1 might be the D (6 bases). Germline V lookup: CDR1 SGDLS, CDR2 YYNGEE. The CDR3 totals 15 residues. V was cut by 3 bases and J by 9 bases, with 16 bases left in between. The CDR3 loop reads CASSAVGGLGSPLHF. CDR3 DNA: TGTGCCAGCAGCGCTGTGGGGGGCTTGGGTTCACCCCTCCACTTT.

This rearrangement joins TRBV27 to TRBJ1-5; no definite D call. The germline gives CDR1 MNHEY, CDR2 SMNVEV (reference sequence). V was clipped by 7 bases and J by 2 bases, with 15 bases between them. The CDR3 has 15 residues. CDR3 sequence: CASTREWTGNQPQHF. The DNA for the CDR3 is TGTGCCAGCACTCGGGAATGGACTGGCAATCAGCCCCAGCATTTT.

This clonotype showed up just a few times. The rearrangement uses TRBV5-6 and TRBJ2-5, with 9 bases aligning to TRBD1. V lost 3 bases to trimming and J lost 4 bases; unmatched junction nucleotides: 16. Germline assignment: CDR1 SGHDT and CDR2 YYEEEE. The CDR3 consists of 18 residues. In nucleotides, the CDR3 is TGTGCCAGCAGCTCCTCCGCCATTGACAGGGGGAAGAGAGAGACCCAGTACTTC. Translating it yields CASSSSAIDRGKRETQYF.

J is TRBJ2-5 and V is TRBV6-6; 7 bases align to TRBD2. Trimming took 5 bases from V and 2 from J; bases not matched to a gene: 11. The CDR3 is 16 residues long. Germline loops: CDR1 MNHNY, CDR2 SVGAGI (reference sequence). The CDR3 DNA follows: TGTGCCAGCAGTCGCCTCGGGGCGGGGGTTCAAGAGACCCAGTACTTC. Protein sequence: CASSRLGAGVQETQYF.

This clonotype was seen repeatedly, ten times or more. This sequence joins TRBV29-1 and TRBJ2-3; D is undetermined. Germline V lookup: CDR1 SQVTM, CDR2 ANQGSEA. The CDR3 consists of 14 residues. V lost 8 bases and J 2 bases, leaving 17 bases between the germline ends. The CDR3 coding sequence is TGCAGCATCCGGACCTCGCATCTCACAGATACGCAGTATTTT. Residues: CSIRTSHLTDTQYF.

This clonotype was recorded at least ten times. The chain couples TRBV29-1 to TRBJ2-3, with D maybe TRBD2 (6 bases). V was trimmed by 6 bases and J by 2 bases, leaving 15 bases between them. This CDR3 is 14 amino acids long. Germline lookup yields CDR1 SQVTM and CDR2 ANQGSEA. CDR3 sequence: CSVAGTPHTDTQYF. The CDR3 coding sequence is TGCAGCGTGGCCGGGACTCCCCACACAGATACGCAGTATTTT.

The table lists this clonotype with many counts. The CDR3 DNA sequence: TGTGCCAGCAGAGGACTGAATAATTCACCCCTCCACTTT. Protein product: CASRGLNNSPLHF. The rearrangement links TRBV6-2 or TRBV6-3 to TRBJ1-6; D gene ambiguous. Germline loops: CDR1 MNHEY, CDR2 SVGEGT. V was trimmed by 6 bases and J by 5 bases, leaving 8 bases between them. CDR3 size: 13 residues.

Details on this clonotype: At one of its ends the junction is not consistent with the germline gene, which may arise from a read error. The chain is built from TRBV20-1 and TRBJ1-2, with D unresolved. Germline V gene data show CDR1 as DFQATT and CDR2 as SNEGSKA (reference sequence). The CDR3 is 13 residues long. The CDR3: CSASTTANCGYTF. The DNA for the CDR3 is TGCAGTGCTTCGACCACAGCTAACTGTGGCTACACCTTC.

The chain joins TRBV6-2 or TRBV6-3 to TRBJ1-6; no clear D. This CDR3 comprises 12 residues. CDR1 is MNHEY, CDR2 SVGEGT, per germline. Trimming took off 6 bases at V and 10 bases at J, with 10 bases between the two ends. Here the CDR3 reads CASSRDRSPLHF. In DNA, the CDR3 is TGTGCCAGCAGCCGCGACCGCTCACCCCTCCACTTT.

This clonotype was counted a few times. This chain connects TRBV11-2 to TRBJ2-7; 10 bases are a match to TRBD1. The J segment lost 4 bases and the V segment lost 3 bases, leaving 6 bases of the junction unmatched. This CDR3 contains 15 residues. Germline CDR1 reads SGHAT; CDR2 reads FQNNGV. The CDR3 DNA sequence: TGTGCCAGCAGCTTCTTGACAGGGGGCATGTACGAGCAGTACGTC. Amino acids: CASSFLTGGMYEQYV.

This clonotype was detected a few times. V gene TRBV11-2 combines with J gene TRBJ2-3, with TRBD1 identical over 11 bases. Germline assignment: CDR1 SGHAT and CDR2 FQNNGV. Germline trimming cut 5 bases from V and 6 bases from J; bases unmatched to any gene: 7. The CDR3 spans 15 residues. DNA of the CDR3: TGTGCCAGCAGCCCACGGACAGGGGGCTGGGATACGCAGTATTTT. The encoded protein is CASSPRTGGWDTQYF.

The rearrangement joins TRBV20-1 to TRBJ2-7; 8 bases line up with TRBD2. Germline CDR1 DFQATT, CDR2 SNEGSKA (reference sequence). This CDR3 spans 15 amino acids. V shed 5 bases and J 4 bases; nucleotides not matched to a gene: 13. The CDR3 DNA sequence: TGCAGTGCTCAGCCGGGGGGGCCTGGTAGGTACGAGCAGTACTTC. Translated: CSAQPGGPGRYEQYF.

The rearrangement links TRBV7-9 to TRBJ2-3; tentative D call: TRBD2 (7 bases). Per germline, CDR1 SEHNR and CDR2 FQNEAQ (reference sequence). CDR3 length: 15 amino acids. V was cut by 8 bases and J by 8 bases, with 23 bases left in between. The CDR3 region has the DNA TGTGCCAGCCCCCCCGAGAGAGGGGGGGCCGCTACGCAGTATTTT. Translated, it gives CASPPERGGAATQYF.

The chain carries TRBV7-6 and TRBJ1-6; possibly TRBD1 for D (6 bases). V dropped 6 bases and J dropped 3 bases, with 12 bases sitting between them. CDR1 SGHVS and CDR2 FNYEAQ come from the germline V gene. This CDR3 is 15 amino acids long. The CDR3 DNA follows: TGTGCCAGCAGGGCCCCGGGACACTATAATTCACCCCTCCACTTT. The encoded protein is CASRAPGHYNSPLHF.

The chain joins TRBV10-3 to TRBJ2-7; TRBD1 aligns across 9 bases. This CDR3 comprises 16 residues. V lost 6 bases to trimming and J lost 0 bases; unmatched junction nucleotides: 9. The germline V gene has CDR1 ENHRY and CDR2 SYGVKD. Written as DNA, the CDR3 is TGTGCCATCAGACCGGGACAGGGTGGAGGCTCCTACGAGCAGTACTTC. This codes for CAIRPGQGGGSYEQYF.

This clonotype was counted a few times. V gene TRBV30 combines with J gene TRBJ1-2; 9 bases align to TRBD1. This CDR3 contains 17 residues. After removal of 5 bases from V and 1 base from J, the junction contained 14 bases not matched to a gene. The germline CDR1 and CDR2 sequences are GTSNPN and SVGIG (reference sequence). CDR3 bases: TGTGCCTGGGCGGGACAGGGCAGGGGACTATATAACTATGGCTACACCTTC. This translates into CAWAGQGRGLYNYGYTF.

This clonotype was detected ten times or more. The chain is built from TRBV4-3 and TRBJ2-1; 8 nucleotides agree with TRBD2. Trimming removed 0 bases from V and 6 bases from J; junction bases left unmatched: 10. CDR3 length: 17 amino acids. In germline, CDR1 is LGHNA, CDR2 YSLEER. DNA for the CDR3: TGCGCCAGCAGCCAAGATCCCCTACGGGGGGGGGGCAATGAGCAGTTCTTC. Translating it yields CASSQDPLRGGGNEQFF.

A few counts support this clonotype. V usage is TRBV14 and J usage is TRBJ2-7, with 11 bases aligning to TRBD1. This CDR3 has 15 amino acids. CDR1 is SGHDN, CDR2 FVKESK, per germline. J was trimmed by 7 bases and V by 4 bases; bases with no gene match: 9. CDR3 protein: CASSRVDRGLEEQYF. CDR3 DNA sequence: TGTGCCAGCAGCCGAGTGGACAGGGGGCTGGAAGAGCAGTACTTC.

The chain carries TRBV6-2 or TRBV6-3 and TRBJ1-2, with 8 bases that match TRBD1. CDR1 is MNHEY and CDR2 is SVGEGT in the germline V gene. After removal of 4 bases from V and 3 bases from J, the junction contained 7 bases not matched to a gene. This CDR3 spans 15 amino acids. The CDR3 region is CASSSWTTGDYGYTF. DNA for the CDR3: TGTGCCAGCAGTTCCTGGACGACAGGGGACTATGGCTACACCTTC.

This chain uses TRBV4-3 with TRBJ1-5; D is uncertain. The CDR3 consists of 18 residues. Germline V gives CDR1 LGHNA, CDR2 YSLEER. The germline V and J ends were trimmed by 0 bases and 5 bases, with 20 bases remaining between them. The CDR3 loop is CASSQDSIRQVPHQPQHF. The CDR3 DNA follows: TGCGCCAGCAGCCAAGATTCGATCCGCCAGGTACCTCATCAGCCCCAGCATTTT.

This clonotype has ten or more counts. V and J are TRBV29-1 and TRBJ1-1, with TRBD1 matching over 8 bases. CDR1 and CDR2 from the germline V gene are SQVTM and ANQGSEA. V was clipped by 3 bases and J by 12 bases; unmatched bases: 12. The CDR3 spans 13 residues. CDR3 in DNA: TGCAGCGTTGATAAGGCGCAGGGGGCGCGGACTTTCTTT. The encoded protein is CSVDKAQGARTFF. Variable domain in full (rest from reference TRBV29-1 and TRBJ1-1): SAVISQKPSRDICQRGTSLTIQCQVDSQVTMMFWYRQQPGQSLTLIATANQGSEATYESGFVIDKFPISRPNLTFSTLTVSNMSPEDSSIYLCSVDKAQGARTFFGQGTRLTVV.

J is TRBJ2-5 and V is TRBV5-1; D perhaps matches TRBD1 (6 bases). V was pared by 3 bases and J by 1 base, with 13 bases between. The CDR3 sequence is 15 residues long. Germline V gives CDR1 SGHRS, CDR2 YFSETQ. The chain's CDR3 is CASSSLTGTQETQYF. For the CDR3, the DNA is TGCGCCAGCAGCTCCCTAACAGGGACCCAAGAGACCCAGTACTTC.

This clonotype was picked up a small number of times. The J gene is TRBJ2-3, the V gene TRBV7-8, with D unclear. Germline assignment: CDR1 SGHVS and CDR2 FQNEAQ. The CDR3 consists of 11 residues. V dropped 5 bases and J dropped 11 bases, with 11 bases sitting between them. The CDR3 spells CASSTKLVQYF. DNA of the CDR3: TGTGCCAGCAGCACTAAATTAGTGCAGTATTTT. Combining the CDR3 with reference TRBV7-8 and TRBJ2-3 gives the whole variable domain GAGVSQSPRYKVAKRGQDVALRCDPISGHVSLFWYQQALGQGPEFLTYFQNEAQLDKSGLPSDRFFAERPEGSVSTLKIQRTQQEDSAVYLCASSTKLVQYFGPGTRLTVL.

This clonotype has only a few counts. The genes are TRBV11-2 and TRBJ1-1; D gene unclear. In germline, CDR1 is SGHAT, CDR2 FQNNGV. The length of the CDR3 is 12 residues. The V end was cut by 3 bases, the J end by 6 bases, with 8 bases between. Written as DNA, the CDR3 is TGTGCCAGCAGCTTCCCAGGATCTGAAGCTTTCTTT. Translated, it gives CASSFPGSEAFF. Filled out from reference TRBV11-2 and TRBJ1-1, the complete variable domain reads EAGVAQSPRYKIIEKRQSVAFWCNPISGHATLYWYQQILGQGPKLLIQFQNNGVVDDSQLPKDRFSAERLKGVDSTLKIQPAKLEDSAVYLCASSFPGSEAFFGQGTRLTVV.

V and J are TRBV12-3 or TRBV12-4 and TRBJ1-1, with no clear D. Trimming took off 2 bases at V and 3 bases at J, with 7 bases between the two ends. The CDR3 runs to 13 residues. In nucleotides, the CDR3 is TGTGCCAGCAGTTTACAACAGTACACTGAAGCTTTCTTT. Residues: CASSLQQYTEAFF.

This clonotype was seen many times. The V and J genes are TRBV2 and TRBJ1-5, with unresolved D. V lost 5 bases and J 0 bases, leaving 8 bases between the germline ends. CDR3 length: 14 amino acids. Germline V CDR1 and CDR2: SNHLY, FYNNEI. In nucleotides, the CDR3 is TGTGCCAGCAGTTTGGCAGCTAGCAATCAGCCCCAGCATTTT. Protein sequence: CASSLAASNQPQHF. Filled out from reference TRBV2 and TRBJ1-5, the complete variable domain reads EPEVTQTPSHQVTQMGQEVILRCVPISNHLYFYWYRQILGQKVEFLVSFYNNEISEKSEIFDDQFSVERPDGSNFTLKIRSTKLEDSAMYFCASSLAASNQPQHFGDGTRLSIL.

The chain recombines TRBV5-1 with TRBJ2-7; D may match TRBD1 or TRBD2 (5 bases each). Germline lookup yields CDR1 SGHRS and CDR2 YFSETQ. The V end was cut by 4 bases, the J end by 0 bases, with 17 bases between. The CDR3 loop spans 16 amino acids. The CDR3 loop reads CASSLGVGTVSYEQYF. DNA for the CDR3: TGCGCCAGCAGCCTGGGGGTAGGGACGGTCTCCTACGAGCAGTACTTC.

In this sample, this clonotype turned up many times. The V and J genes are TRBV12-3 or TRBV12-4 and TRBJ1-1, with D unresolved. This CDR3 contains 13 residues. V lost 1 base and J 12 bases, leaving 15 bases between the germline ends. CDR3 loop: CASSLGPWAQSFF. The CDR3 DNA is TGTGCCAGCAGTTTAGGACCCTGGGCCCAGTCTTTCTTT.

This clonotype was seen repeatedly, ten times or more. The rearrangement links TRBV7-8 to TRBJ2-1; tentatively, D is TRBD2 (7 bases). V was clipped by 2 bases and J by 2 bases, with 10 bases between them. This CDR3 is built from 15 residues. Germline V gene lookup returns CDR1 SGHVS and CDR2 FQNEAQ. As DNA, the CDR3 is TGTGCCAGCAGCTTACAGGGGACTACCTACAATGAGCAGTTCTTC. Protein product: CASSLQGTTYNEQFF.

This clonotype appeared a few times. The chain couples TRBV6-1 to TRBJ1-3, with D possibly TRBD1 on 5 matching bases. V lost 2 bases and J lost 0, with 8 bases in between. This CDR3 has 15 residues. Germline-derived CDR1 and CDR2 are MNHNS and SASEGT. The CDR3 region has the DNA TGTGCCAGCAGTGAACGGGGGGGCTCTGGAAACACCATATATTTT. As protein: CASSERGGSGNTIYF.